The clone carrying this T cell receptor (beta chain) was observed a few times. Germline V lookup: CDR1 SGHRS, CDR2 YFSETQ. There are 15 residues in the CDR3. The J segment lost 1 base and the V segment lost 3 bases, leaving 4 bases of the junction unmatched. The use of a sample-barcoded 5' primer and a J-beta primer mix characterized a second PCR of roughly 6 to 11 cycles. TCRdb re-derived calls from the 5' RACE reads in MiXCR, one entry per CDR3 protein. This table has hundreds of thousands of distinct CDR3 sequences, around 42% appearing once. These data are taken from a study of blood T cells in healthy people across ages.

Input material: blood. This receptor was identified in a man aged 55 to 70 in good health. V usage is TRBV5-1 and J usage is TRBJ2-1; TRBD2 agrees at 7 bases. The CDR3, as DNA: TGCGCCAGCAGCTCGGACGGGGGGTCCTACAATGAGCAGTTCTTC. Its translation: CASSSDGGSYNEQFF.